The 20 T cell receptor beta chains below all came from one sample that was sequenced in a study of shared clonotypes between healthy human individuals. Using immunoSEQ multiplex PCR, the repertoire was profiled, and TCRdb retains in-frame clones only, with some absent. This repertoire shows fewer than 500,000 clones, about 80% found once; its top ten account for around 12%. Sequenced: PBMCs. The receptors come from a woman aged 40 to 50 in good health. Some clones in this sample may be carry-over from other donors' samples.

The chain uses TRBV27 and TRBJ2-2; 13 bases map to TRBD2. The CDR3 extends over 18 amino acids. The ends lost 7 bases at V and 6 bases at J; junction bases unmatched: 14. Germline V gene data show CDR1 as MNHEY and CDR2 as SMNVEV (reference sequence). The CDR3 DNA is TGTGCCAGCACCTCTTATCCGGGACTAGCGGGACGGGCCGGGGAGCTGTTTTTT. It codes for CASTSYPGLAGRAGELFF.

The genes are TRBV5-4 and TRBJ2-1, with 13 nucleotides matching TRBD2. The trim removed 7 bases at V and 8 bases at J, leaving 6 bases unmatched. Germline V CDR1 and CDR2: SGHNT, YYREEE (reference sequence). The CDR3 runs to 14 residues. This CDR3 reads CASQGLAGEDEQFF. CDR3 coding DNA: TGTGCCAGCCAAGGACTAGCGGGAGAAGATGAGCAGTTCTTC.

The chain has TRBV4-1 and TRBJ2-7; 7 bases are shared with TRBD1. Unmatched junction bases numbered 5, after V lost 0 bases and J lost 3 bases. CDR3 length: 15 residues. Germline loops: CDR1 MGHRA, CDR2 YSYEKL. The CDR3 region has the DNA TGCGCCAGCAGCCAAGATTACAGGGGTCTCTACGAGCAGTACTTC. This sequence encodes CASSQDYRGLYEQYF.

The gene calls are TRBV6-1 and TRBJ1-3, with a tentative D call TRBD1 (6 bases). The V and J ends lost 2 bases and 2 bases respectively, with 7 bases between them. The germline V gene encodes CDR1 MNHNS and CDR2 SASEGT. This CDR3 is 14 amino acids long. CDR3 nucleotides: TGTGCCAGCAGTGAACAGGGGACTGGAAACACCATATATTTT. It encodes CASSEQGTGNTIYF.

The chain combines TRBV5-1 with TRBJ2-1; the match to TRBD2 covers 9 bases. The CDR3 extends over 15 amino acids. The germline gives CDR1 SGHRS, CDR2 YFSETQ. V trimming: 2 bases; J trimming: 5 bases; junction bases outside the gene matches: 5. The CDR3 coding sequence is TGCGCCAGCAGCTTCCAAGCGGGAGGACACAATGAGCAGTTCTTC. Protein product: CASSFQAGGHNEQFF.

A note on this clone: This CDR3 is also generated by other DNA sequences in the sample. The chain links TRBV28 to TRBJ2-7, with 8 bases identical to TRBD1. This CDR3 comprises 13 residues. CDR1 is MDHEN, CDR2 SYDVKM, per germline. V trimming: 6 bases; J trimming: 3 bases; junction bases outside the gene matches: 4. The CDR3 loop is CASSPGQGYEQYF. The CDR3 DNA follows: TGTGCCAGCAGCCCAGGACAGGGCTACGAGCAGTACTTC.

At least ten counts were recorded for this clone. Other DNA sequences of this sample code for an identical CDR3. The chain recombines TRBV30 with TRBJ2-7; 12 bases align to TRBD1. This CDR3 is built from 15 residues. J was trimmed by 5 bases and V by 0 bases; bases with no gene match: 5. Germline CDR1 GTSNPN, CDR2 SVGIG (reference sequence). The CDR3 region is CAWSVGTGGFNEQYF. The CDR3 DNA follows: TGTGCCTGGAGTGTCGGGACAGGGGGCTTCAACGAGCAGTACTTC.

This chain uses TRBV27 with TRBJ1-5; 8 bases fit TRBD1. The CDR3 covers 16 residues. V gave up 3 bases and J gave up 2 bases; unmatched junction bases: 6. The V gene's germline CDR1 is MNHEY and CDR2 SMNVEV (reference sequence). CDR3 DNA sequence: TGTGCCAGCAGTTTCGCAAACAGGGGGGGCAATCAGCCCCAGCATTTT. It yields the protein CASSFANRGGNQPQHF.

This sequence joins TRBV9 and TRBJ2-4, with D unresolved. Trimming shortened V by 0 bases and J by 8 bases, and 12 bases separated the two germline ends. Germline loops: CDR1 SGDLS, CDR2 YYNGEE. The CDR3 contains 14 residues. The CDR3 DNA follows: TGTGCCAGCAGCGTAGGGTCGGGTTGGGACATTCAGTACTTC. It translates to CASSVGSGWDIQYF.

The chain carries TRBV2 and TRBJ2-3; 10 bases fit TRBD1. The V and J ends lost 6 bases and 8 bases, in that order; junction bases with no gene match: 17. CDR3 size: 17 residues. Germline V CDR1 and CDR2: SNHLY, FYNNEI. In nucleotides, the CDR3 is TGTGCCAGCAGGGCCCGACAGGGGGCCTTCCTTTTGGGTACGCAGTATTTT. Its protein is CASRARQGAFLLGTQYF. The full variable domain, completed using reference TRBV2 and TRBJ2-3, is EPEVTQTPSHQVTQMGQEVILRCVPISNHLYFYWYRQILGQKVEFLVSFYNNEISEKSEIFDDQFSVERPDGSNFTLKIRSTKLEDSAMYFCASRARQGAFLLGTQYFGPGTRLTVL.

The chain links TRBV29-1 to TRBJ2-5; D may be TRBD2 (5 bases). With 4 bases removed from V and 5 bases from J, the gap between germline ends came to 11 bases. The CDR3 totals 12 residues. In germline, CDR1 is SQVTM, CDR2 ANQGSEA. DNA of the CDR3: TGCAGCGTTGGAGAGGGTGGCGAGACCCAGTACTTC. As protein: CSVGEGGETQYF.

The V and J genes are TRBV5-4 and TRBJ2-7; D gene unclear. Germline V lookup: CDR1 SGHNT, CDR2 YYREEE (reference sequence). This CDR3 has 13 amino acids. Trimming left V 3 bases short and J 3 bases short, with 10 bases between. The CDR3: CASSSSPLYEQYF. As DNA, the CDR3 is TGTGCCAGCAGCTCTTCCCCGCTCTACGAGCAGTACTTC.

The table lists this clone with a count of one. The rearrangement links TRBV2 to TRBJ2-1, with TRBD2 as a possible D gene (6 bases). The length of the CDR3 is 14 residues. Looked up from germline, CDR1 is SNHLY and CDR2 is FYNNEI. The V end lost 6 bases, the J end lost 2 bases, and 11 bases lay between the germline ends. CDR3 protein: CASRGDSTYNEQFF. The CDR3 DNA reads TGTGCCAGCAGGGGGGACTCCACCTACAATGAGCAGTTCTTC.

V and J are TRBV28 and TRBJ2-7; 8 positions match TRBD1. Germline CDR1 is MDHEN and CDR2 is SYDVKM. Trimming cost V 7 bases and J 0 bases; bases outside gene matches: 11. The CDR3 is 16 residues long. The CDR3 region is CASIPGLGQGSYEQYF. DNA for the CDR3: TGTGCCAGCATTCCAGGTTTAGGACAGGGCTCCTACGAGCAGTACTTC. Supplemented by reference TRBV28 and TRBJ2-7, the full variable domain reads DVKVTQSSRYLVKRTGEKVFLECVQDMDHENMFWYRQDPGLGLRLIYFSYDVKMKEKGDIPEGYSVSREKKERFSLILESASTNQTSMYLCASIPGLGQGSYEQYFGPGTRLTVT.

This chain connects TRBV4-2 to TRBJ2-1, with D uncertain. In germline, CDR1 is LGHNA, CDR2 YNFKEQ. Trimming stripped 4 bases from V and 4 bases from J, with 8 bases between. The CDR3 runs to 13 residues. DNA for the CDR3: TGTGCCAGCAGCCCCCAAGGGTACAATGAGCAGTTCTTC. It translates to CASSPQGYNEQFF.

The chain employs TRBV20-1 and TRBJ2-1, with D hard to call. The CDR3 length is 10 residues. Germline V gene data show CDR1 as DFQATT and CDR2 as SNEGSKA (reference sequence). V was cut by 5 bases and J by 9 bases, with 8 bases left in between. CDR3 bases: TGCAGTGCTGCCCTGGGTGAGCAGTTCTTC. Protein sequence: CSAALGEQFF.

This clone is a singleton in its sample. V gene TRBV4-1 combines with J gene TRBJ2-7; D is possibly TRBD2 (5 bases). The germline gives CDR1 MGHRA, CDR2 YSYEKL. V shed 0 bases and J shed 3 bases, with 18 bases lying between them. CDR3 size: 17 residues. CDR3 DNA: TGCGCCAGCAGCCAAGATCGCGTAGCTGACCGGGGCTACGAGCAGTACTTC. Its protein product is CASSQDRVADRGYEQYF.

On this clone: Other DNA variants within this sample encode the same CDR3. The chain links TRBV6-1 to TRBJ1-2; the match to TRBD1 covers 7 bases. Germline V gene sequence: CDR1 MNHNS, CDR2 SASEGT. This CDR3 spans 13 amino acids. V trimming: 3 bases; J trimming: 4 bases; junction bases outside the gene matches: 2. The CDR3 region has the DNA TGTGCCAGCAGTGACAGGGGGTTCTATGGCTACACCTTC. This encodes CASSDRGFYGYTF.

This clone was counted only a few times. The chain is built from TRBV2 and TRBJ2-1; 8 bases align to TRBD2. Looked up from germline, CDR1 is SNHLY and CDR2 is FYNNEI. Losses at the gene ends were 4 bases for V and 4 bases for J; bases not matched to a gene: 3. This CDR3 has 14 residues. CDR3 coding DNA: TGTGCCAGCAGTGGACTAGCGTGGTACAATGAGCAGTTCTTC. This codes for CASSGLAWYNEQFF.

A remark on this clone: Other nucleotide sequences from this sample produce the same CDR3. CDR3 DNA sequence: TGTGCCAGCAGTGCGACAGCAAACACTGAAGCTTTCTTT. Protein sequence: CASSATANTEAFF. This sequence joins TRBV6-1 and TRBJ1-1; D is possibly TRBD1 (5 bases). V gave up 4 bases and J gave up 2 bases, with 8 bases separating them. CDR3 length: 13 residues. Germline V gene lookup returns CDR1 MNHNS and CDR2 SASEGT.